The TCR beta chain under discussion was sequenced for a study of blood T cell repertoires in COVID-19. Study details: Both acute and convalescent COVID-19 samples were obtained from the United States, Italy and Spain. PBMCs, B-cell-depleted T cells, or T cells were the source of the cDNA or gDNA that made up the material.

J lost 4 bases, V lost 1 base, and 6 bases had no gene match. This CDR3 has 15 residues. The V gene's germline CDR1 is LGHDT and CDR2 YNNKEL (reference sequence). As handled by the study authors: Amplification of reference gene primers was used by the study to estimate nucleated cell counts. TCRdb's copy holds only in-frame clones and misses some; the assay was immunoSEQ multiplex PCR. The V and J calls and clone size are taken from that table; D and trimming were inferred from the DNA. The data show fewer than 110,000 clones, 89% seen once. The receptor's source is a woman aged 55-70 years with acute or convalescent COVID-19. The sequencing input was peripheral blood. The chain links TRBV3-1 (or the pseudogene TRBV3-2) to TRBJ1-2; 7 nucleotides align to TRBD1. The CDR3 sequence is CASSQGAGQLYGYTF. CDR3 nucleotides: TGTGCCAGCAGCCAAGGGGCGGGACAGCTCTATGGCTACACCTTC.